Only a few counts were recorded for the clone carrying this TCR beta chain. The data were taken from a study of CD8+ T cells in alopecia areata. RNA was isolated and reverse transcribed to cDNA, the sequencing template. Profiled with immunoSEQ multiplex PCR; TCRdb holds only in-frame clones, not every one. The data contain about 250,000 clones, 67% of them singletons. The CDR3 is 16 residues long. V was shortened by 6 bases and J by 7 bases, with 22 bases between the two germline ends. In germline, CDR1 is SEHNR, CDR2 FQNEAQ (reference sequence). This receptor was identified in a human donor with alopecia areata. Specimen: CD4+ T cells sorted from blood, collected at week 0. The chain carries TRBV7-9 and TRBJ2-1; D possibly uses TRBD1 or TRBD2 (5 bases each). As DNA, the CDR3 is TGTGCCAGCAGGTACACCCGGGGCAGACAGTGGAATGAGCAGTTCTTC. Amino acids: CASRYTRGRQWNEQFF.